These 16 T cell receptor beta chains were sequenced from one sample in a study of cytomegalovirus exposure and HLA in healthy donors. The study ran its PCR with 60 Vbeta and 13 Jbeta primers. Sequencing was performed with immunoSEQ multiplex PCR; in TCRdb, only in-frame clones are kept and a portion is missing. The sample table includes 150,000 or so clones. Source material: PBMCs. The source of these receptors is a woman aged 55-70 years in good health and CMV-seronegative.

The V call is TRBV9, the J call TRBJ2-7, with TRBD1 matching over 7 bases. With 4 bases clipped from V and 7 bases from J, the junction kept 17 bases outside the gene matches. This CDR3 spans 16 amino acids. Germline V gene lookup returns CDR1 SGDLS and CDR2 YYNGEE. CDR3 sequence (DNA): TGTGCCAGCAGCACCCGTCAAACGGACAGGACATGGGAGCAGTACTTC. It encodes CASSTRQTDRTWEQYF.

CDR3 residues: CASSQAIGLTYEQYF. In DNA form, the CDR3 reads TGTGCCAGCAGCCAAGCAATTGGACTGACCTACGAGCAGTACTTC. This rearrangement joins TRBV14 to TRBJ2-7; the D gene is possibly TRBD2 (5 bases). From germline, CDR1 is SGHDN and CDR2 FVKESK. Trimming took 1 base from V and 2 from J, leaving 12 bases between them. CDR3 length: 15 amino acids. Supplemented by reference TRBV14 and TRBJ2-7, the full variable domain reads EAGVTQFPSHSVIEKGQTVTLRCDPISGHDNLYWYRRVMGKEIKFLLHFVKESKQDESGMPNNRFLAERTGGTYSTLKVQPAELEDSGVYFCASSQAIGLTYEQYFGPGTRLTVT.

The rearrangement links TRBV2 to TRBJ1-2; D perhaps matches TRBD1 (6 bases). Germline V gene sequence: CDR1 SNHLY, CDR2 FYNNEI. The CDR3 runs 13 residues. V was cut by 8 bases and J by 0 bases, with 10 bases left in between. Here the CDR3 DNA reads TGTGCCAGCCACAGGGATTCTAACTATGGCTACACCTTC. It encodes CASHRDSNYGYTF.

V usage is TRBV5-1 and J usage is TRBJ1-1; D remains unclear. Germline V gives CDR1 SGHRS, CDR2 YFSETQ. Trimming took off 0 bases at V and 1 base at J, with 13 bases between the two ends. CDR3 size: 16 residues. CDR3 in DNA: TGCGCCAGCAGCTTGGACCGTCCAACGGGGAACACTGAAGCTTTCTTT. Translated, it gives CASSLDRPTGNTEAFF.

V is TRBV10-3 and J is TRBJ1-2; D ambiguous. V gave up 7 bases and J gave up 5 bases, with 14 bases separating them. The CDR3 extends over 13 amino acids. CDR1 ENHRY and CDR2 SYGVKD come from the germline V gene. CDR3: CAITRGTDYGYTF. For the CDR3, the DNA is TGTGCCATCACAAGAGGAACTGATTATGGCTACACCTTC.

This CDR3 reads CASSPQAGTGGETQYF. The CDR3 DNA follows: TGCGCCAGCAGCCCACAAGCTGGGACAGGGGGGGAGACCCAGTACTTC. V gene TRBV5-1 combines with J gene TRBJ2-5, with 11 bases identical to TRBD1. From germline, CDR1 is SGHRS and CDR2 YFSETQ. The CDR3 covers 16 residues. The V gene end was trimmed by 4 bases and the J gene end by 5 bases; junction bases not matched to a gene: 10.

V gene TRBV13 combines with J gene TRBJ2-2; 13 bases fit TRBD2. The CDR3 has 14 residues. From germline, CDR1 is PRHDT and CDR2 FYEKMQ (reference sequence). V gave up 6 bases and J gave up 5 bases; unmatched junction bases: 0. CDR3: CASRLAGGTGELFF. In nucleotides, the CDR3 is TGTGCCAGCAGACTAGCGGGGGGGACCGGGGAGCTGTTTTTT.

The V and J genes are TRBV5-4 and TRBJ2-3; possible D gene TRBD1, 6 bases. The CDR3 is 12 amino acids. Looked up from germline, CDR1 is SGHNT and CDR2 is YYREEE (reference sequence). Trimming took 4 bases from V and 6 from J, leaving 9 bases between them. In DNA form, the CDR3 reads TGTGCCAGCAGCGCGGACAGCGATACGCAGTATTTT. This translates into CASSADSDTQYF.

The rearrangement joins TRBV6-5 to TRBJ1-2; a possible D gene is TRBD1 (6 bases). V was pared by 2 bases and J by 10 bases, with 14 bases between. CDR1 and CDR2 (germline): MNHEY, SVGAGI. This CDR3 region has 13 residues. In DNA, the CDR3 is TGTGCCAGCAGTTACCCACCTCACAGGGTCTACACCTTC. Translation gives CASSYPPHRVYTF.

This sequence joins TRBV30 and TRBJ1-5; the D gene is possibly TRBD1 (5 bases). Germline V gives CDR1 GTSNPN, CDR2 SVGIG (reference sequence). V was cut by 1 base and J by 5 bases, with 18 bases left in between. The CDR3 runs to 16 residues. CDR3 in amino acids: CAWSANLGGSHQPQHF. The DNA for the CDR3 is TGTGCCTGGAGTGCCAACCTGGGGGGGTCCCATCAGCCCCAGCATTTT.

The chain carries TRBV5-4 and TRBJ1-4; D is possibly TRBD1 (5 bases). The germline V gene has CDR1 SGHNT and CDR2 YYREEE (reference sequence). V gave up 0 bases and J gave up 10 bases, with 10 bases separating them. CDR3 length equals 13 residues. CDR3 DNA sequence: TGTGCCAGCAGCTTGGCGGACAAGGGAAAACTGTTTTTT. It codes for CASSLADKGKLFF.

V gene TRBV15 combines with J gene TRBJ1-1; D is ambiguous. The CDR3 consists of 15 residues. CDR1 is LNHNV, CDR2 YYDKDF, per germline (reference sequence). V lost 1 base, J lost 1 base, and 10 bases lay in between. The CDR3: CATSRAGMWNTEAFF. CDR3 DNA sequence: TGTGCCACCAGCAGAGCGGGAATGTGGAACACTGAAGCTTTCTTT.

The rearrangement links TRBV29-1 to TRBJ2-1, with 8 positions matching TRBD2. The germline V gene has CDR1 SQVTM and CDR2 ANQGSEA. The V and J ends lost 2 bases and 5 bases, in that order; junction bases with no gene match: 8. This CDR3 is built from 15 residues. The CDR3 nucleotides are TGCAGCGTTGAAATAAGCGGGAGTTATAACAATGAGCAGTTCTTC. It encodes CSVEISGSYNNEQFF.

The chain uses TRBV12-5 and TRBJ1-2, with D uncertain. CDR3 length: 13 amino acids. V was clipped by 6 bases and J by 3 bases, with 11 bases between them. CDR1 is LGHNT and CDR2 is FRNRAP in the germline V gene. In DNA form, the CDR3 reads TGTGCTAGTGGGGGCAATGCCGACTATGGCTACACCTTC. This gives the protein CASGGNADYGYTF.

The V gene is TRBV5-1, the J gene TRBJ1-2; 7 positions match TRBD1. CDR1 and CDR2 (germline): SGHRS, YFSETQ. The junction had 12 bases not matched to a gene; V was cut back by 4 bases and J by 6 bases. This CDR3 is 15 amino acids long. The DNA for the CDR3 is TGCGCCAGCAGCCCGGGACAGCCCTCAAGACATGGCTACACCTTC. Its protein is CASSPGQPSRHGYTF.

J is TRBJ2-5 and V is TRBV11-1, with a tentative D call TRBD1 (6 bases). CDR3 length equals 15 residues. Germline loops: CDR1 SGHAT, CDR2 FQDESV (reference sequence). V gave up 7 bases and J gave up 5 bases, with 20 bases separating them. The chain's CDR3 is CASKGRHRVGETQYF. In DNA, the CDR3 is TGTGCCAGCAAAGGTCGGCACAGGGTAGGGGAGACCCAGTACTTC.